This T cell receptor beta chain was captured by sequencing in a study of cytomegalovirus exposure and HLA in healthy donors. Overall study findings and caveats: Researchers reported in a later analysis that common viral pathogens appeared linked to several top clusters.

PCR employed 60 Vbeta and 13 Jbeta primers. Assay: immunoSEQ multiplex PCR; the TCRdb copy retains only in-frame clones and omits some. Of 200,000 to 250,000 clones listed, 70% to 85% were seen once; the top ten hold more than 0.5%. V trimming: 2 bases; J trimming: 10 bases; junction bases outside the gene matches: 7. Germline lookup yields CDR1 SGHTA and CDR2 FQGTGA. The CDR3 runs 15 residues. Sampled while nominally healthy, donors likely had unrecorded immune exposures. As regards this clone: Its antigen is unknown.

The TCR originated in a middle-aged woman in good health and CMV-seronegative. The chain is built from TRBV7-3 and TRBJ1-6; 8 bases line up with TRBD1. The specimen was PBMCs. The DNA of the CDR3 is TGTGCCAGCAGCTTACTGGCCAGGGGGCGATCACCCCTCCACTTT. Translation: CASSLLARGRSPLHF. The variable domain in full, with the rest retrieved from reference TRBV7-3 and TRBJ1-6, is GAGVSQTPSNKVTEKGKYVELRCDPISGHTALYWYRQSLGQGPEFLIYFQGTGAADDSGLPNDRFFAVRPEGSVSTLKIQRTERGDSAVYLCASSLLARGRSPLHFGNGTRLTVT.